Sequencing of this TCR beta chain was carried out in a study of blood T cell repertoires in COVID-19. Study-wide background: The study drew acute and convalescent COVID-19 samples from the United States, Italy and Spain. PBMCs, B-cell-depleted T cells, or T cells provided the cDNA or gDNA that made up the material.

As handled by the study authors: Amplified reference gene primers provided the basis for estimating nucleated cell counts. The protocol was immunoSEQ multiplex PCR, while the TCRdb copy is restricted to in-frame clones and leaves out a portion. V and J calls plus clone size are reproduced from that table; the DNA served to infer D and trimming. The table shows 80,000 to 100,000 clones, with roughly 90% occurring only once. The germline gives CDR1 MGHRA, CDR2 YSYEKL. Unmatched junction bases numbered 10, after V lost 1 base and J lost 2 bases. The CDR3 sequence is 17 residues long. The genes are TRBV4-1 and TRBJ2-7; 8 positions match TRBD2. Sequenced: peripheral blood. The receptor was isolated from a human donor with active COVID-19. The donor label of this sample is uncertain. This CDR3 reads CASSQASLGLEPYEQYF. CDR3 nucleotide sequence: TGCGCCAGCAGCCAAGCTTCCTTGGGACTAGAACCCTACGAGCAGTACTTC.